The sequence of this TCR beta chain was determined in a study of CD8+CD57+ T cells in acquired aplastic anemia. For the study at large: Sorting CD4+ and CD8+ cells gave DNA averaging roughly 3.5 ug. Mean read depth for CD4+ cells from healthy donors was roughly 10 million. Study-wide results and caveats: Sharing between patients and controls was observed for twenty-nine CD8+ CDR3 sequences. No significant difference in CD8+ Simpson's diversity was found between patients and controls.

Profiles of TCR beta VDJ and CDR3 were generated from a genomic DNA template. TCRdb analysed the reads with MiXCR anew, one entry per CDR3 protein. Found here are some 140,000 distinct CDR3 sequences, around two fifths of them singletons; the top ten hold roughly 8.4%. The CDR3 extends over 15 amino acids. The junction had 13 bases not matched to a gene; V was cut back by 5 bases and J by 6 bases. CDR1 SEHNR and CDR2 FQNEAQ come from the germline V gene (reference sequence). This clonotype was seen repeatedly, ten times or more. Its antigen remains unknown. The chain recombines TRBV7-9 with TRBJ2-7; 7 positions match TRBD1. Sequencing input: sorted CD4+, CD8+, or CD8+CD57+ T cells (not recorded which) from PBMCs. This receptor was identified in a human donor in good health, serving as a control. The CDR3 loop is CASSQVKPGQTEQYF. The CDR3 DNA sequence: TGTGCCAGCAGCCAAGTTAAACCGGGACAGACCGAGCAGTACTTC.